These T cell receptor beta chains were read from a single sample in a study of shared clonotypes between healthy human individuals. Sequencing was performed with immunoSEQ multiplex PCR; in TCRdb, only in-frame clones are kept and a portion is missing. The sample lists 2 million to 2.5 million clones; over 85% were seen once. Sequenced input: naive CD4+ T cells sorted from blood. Every receptor here comes from a young man in good health. Both conserved end residues are part of each CDR3. The D gene is left open where the match is weak. Size values are once, few and many counts, or a class for expanded clones, and some rows have none.

D gene | J gene | V gene | clone size | CDR3 DNA | CDR3 protein
- | TRBJ1-2 | TRBV7-3 | - | TGTGCCAGCAGCTCAGGGGCAGGGAACTATGGCTACACCTTC | CASSSGAGNYGYTF
- | TRBJ2-5 | TRBV5-1 | - | TGCGCCAGCAGCTTGGAAGGGGCAGCTTCAGGGACCCAGTACTTC | CASSLEGAASGTQYF
- | TRBJ1-2 | TRBV29-1 | - | TGCAGCGTTGATGGGGTAGCGGCCTATGGCTACACCTTC | CSVDGVAAYGYTF
- | TRBJ1-3 | TRBV4-2 | - | TGTGCCAGCAGCCAAGATTCTGGGCACATCAGCTCTGGAGACACCATATATTTT | CASSQDSGHISSGDTIYF
TRBD2 | TRBJ2-5 | TRBV4-1 | once | TGCGCCAGCAGCCAAGATAGTGCCGGGACTAGCGAGACCCAGTACTTC | CASSQDSAGTSETQYF
- | TRBJ1-6 | TRBV19 | - | TGTGCCAGTAGTATAGGCGCAGGGCTGTCCTCACCCCTCCACTTT | CASSIGAGLSSPLHF
- | TRBJ2-4 | TRBV7-8 | - | TGTGCCAGCAGCTCCGGGCCCCTTGGAGGGGGCCAAAACATTCAGTACTTC | CASSSGPLGGGQNIQYF
TRBD1 | TRBJ1-2 | TRBV5-1 | - | TGCGCCAGCAGCTTGCCGGGACAGGGGAACTATGGCTACACCTTC | CASSLPGQGNYGYTF
- | TRBJ1-2 | TRBV5-1 | - | TGCGCCAGCAGCCTGGGACTGTACGATGGCTACACCTTC | CASSLGLYDGYTF
- | TRBJ1-1 | TRBV30 | - | TGTGCCTGGAGCTCACGGTTGGTGAACACTGAAGCTTTCTTT | CAWSSRLVNTEAFF
TRBD1 | TRBJ1-2 | TRBV27 | - | TGTGCCAGCGCGGACAGGGTCTATGGCTACACCTTC | CASADRVYGYTF
- | TRBJ1-1 | TRBV6-5 | - | TGTGCCAGCAGTTACTCGGGACAATCGAAAGCTTTCTTT | CASSYSGQSKAFF